Listed below are T cell receptor beta chains from one sample, sequenced in a study of blood T cell repertoires in COVID-19. Assay used: immunoSEQ multiplex PCR; TCRdb lists only in-frame clones, some missing. The sample has tens of thousands of clones, approximately 88% seen once. Sequenced sample: peripheral blood. The source of these receptors is an elderly man with acute or convalescent COVID-19. The CDR3 runs from the conserved cysteine through the conserved F or W. A D gene is named only where the DNA matches it firmly. The size entry is marked missing in some rows and otherwise reads once, few, many or a size class.

v_gene: TRBV7-2
abundance: NA
j_gene: TRBJ2-3
d_gene: TRBD2
len: 16
CDR3aa: CASSSLAGRGSDTQYF
CDR3nt: TGTGCCAGCAGCTCCCTAGCGGGAAGGGGCTCAGATACGCAGTATTTT

v_gene: TRBV6-6
abundance: NA
j_gene: TRBJ2-7
d_gene: TRBD1
len: 15
CDR3aa: CASSYRGQVDYEQYF
CDR3nt: TGTGCCAGCAGTTACCGCGGACAGGTCGACTACGAGCAGTACTTC

v_gene: TRBV5-1
abundance: NA
j_gene: TRBJ2-3
d_gene: NA
len: 17
CDR3aa: CASSSRGIPSDTDTQYF
CDR3nt: TGCGCCAGCAGCTCGAGGGGGATCCCCTCCGATACAGATACGCAGTATTTT

v_gene: TRBV3-1/TRBV3-2
abundance: NA
j_gene: TRBJ2-1
d_gene: TRBD2
len: 17
CDR3aa: CASSQDLLGLLYNEQFF
CDR3nt: TGTGCCAGCAGCCAAGATCTTTTGGGACTACTCTACAATGAGCAGTTCTTC

v_gene: TRBV10-3
abundance: NA
j_gene: TRBJ1-3
d_gene: NA
len: 15
CDR3aa: CAISGAATAGNTIYF
CDR3nt: TGTGCCATCAGTGGGGCAGCCACTGCTGGAAACACCATATATTTT

v_gene: TRBV7-2
abundance: NA
j_gene: TRBJ2-1
d_gene: TRBD2
len: 15
CDR3aa: CASSLDGRSMNEQFF
CDR3nt: TGTGCCAGCAGCTTAGACGGGAGGAGTATGAATGAGCAGTTCTTC

v_gene: TRBV2
abundance: once
j_gene: TRBJ2-3
d_gene: NA
len: 15
CDR3aa: CASSRQATSTDTQYF
CDR3nt: TGTGCCAGCAGTAGACAGGCGACTAGCACAGATACGCAGTATTTT

v_gene: TRBV11-2
abundance: NA
j_gene: TRBJ2-6
d_gene: NA
len: 17
CDR3aa: CASSTGTQRGGANVLTF
CDR3nt: TGTGCCAGCAGTACCGGGACTCAAAGGGGTGGGGCCAACGTCCTGACTTTC

v_gene: TRBV7-9
abundance: NA
j_gene: TRBJ1-3
d_gene: TRBD1
len: 16
CDR3aa: CASSESRQGKGNTIYF
CDR3nt: TGTGCCAGCAGCGAAAGCCGACAGGGAAAAGGAAACACCATATATTTT

v_gene: TRBV4-1
abundance: NA
j_gene: TRBJ1-1
d_gene: TRBD1
len: 15
CDR3aa: CASSPGDRSVTEAFF
CDR3nt: TGCGCCAGCAGCCCCGGGGACAGGTCTGTCACTGAAGCTTTCTTT

v_gene: TRBV6-5
abundance: NA
j_gene: TRBJ2-7
d_gene: NA
len: 15
CDR3aa: CASSYSRGGAYEQYF
CDR3nt: TGTGCCAGCAGTTACTCCCGAGGAGGGGCCTACGAGCAGTACTTC

v_gene: TRBV5-4
abundance: NA
j_gene: TRBJ2-7
d_gene: TRBD2
len: 16
CDR3aa: CASSHPSGPSSYEQYF
CDR3nt: TGTGCCAGCAGCCACCCTAGCGGGCCGAGCTCCTACGAGCAGTACTTC

v_gene: TRBV6-5
abundance: NA
j_gene: TRBJ2-1
d_gene: NA
len: 15
CDR3aa: CASSLLASSYNEQFF
CDR3nt: TGTGCCAGCAGTCTTTTAGCGAGCTCCTACAATGAGCAGTTCTTC

v_gene: TRBV12-3/TRBV12-4
abundance: NA
j_gene: TRBJ1-5
d_gene: NA
len: 12
CDR3aa: CASSLSGQPQHF
CDR3nt: TGTGCCAGCAGCCTCTCGGGTCAGCCCCAGCATTTT

v_gene: TRBV15
abundance: NA
j_gene: TRBJ2-7
d_gene: NA
len: 14
CDR3aa: CATSPGAAAYEQYF
CDR3nt: TGTGCCACCAGCCCAGGGGCGGCGGCCTACGAGCAGTACTTC

v_gene: TRBV6-6
abundance: NA
j_gene: TRBJ2-2
d_gene: NA
len: 15
CDR3aa: CASSYKGGAGGELFF
CDR3nt: TGTGCCAGCAGTTACAAAGGGGGTGCGGGCGGGGAGCTGTTTTTT

v_gene: TRBV12-5
abundance: NA
j_gene: TRBJ2-1
d_gene: NA
len: 12
CDR3aa: CASGLVQNEQFF
CDR3nt: TGTGCTAGTGGTTTGGTACAGAATGAGCAGTTCTTC

v_gene: TRBV5-6
abundance: few
j_gene: TRBJ2-5
d_gene: TRBD1
len: 15
CDR3aa: CASSAQGTHVETQYF
CDR3nt: TGTGCCAGCAGCGCACAGGGGACGCACGTGGAGACCCAGTACTTC

v_gene: TRBV2
abundance: NA
j_gene: TRBJ2-1
d_gene: TRBD2
len: 13
CDR3aa: CASIPPTGGTEFF
CDR3nt: TGTGCCAGCATTCCCCCGACGGGAGGGACTGAGTTCTTC

v_gene: TRBV6-4
abundance: NA
j_gene: TRBJ2-3
d_gene: TRBD2
len: 17
CDR3aa: CASSDSSLAGATDTQYF
CDR3nt: TGTGCCAGCAGTGACTCAAGCCTAGCGGGGGCCACAGATACGCAGTATTTT

v_gene: TRBV28
abundance: NA
j_gene: TRBJ1-2
d_gene: TRBD1
len: 13
CDR3aa: CASSLGTVYGYTF
CDR3nt: TGTGCCAGCAGTTTAGGGACAGTCTATGGCTACACCTTC

v_gene: TRBV12-3/TRBV12-4
abundance: NA
j_gene: TRBJ1-5
d_gene: NA
len: 13
CDR3aa: CASAPGGNQPQHF
CDR3nt: TGTGCCAGCGCCCCTGGGGGGAACCAGCCCCAGCATTTT

v_gene: TRBV5-1
abundance: NA
j_gene: TRBJ1-1
d_gene: TRBD1
len: 17
CDR3aa: CASSLDTGTGYGAEAFF
CDR3nt: TGCGCCAGCAGCTTGGATACTGGGACAGGGTACGGGGCTGAAGCTTTCTTT

v_gene: TRBV7-3
abundance: NA
j_gene: TRBJ2-3
d_gene: NA
len: 12
CDR3aa: CASSSDRVTQYF
CDR3nt: TGTGCCAGCAGCTCCGACCGGGTAACGCAGTATTTT

v_gene: TRBV7-2
abundance: NA
j_gene: TRBJ1-1
d_gene: NA
len: 14
CDR3aa: CASSLFGGTAEAFF
CDR3nt: TGTGCCAGCAGCTTATTCGGGGGAACAGCTGAAGCTTTCTTT